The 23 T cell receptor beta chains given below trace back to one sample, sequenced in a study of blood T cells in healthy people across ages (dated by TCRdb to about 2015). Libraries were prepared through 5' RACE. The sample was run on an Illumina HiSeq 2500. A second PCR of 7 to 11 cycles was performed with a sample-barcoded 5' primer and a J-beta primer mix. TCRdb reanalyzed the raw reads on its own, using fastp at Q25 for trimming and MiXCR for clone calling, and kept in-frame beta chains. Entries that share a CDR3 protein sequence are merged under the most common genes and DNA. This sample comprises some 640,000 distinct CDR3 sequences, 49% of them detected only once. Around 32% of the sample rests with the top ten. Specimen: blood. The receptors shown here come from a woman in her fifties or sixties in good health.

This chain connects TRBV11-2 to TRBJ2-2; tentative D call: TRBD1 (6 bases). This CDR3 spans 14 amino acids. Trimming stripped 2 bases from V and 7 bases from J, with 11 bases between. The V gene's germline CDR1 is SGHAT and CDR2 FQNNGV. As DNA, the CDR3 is TGTGCCAGCAGCTTAATACAGGGTAGCGGGGAGCTGTTTTTT. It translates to CASSLIQGSGELFF.

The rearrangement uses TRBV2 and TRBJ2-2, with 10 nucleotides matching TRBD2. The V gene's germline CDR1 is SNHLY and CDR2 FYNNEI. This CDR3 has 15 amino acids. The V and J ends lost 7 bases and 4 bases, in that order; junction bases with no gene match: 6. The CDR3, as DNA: TGTGCCAGCACCGGACTAGCGGAAGCCACCGGGGAGCTGTTTTTT. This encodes CASTGLAEATGELFF.

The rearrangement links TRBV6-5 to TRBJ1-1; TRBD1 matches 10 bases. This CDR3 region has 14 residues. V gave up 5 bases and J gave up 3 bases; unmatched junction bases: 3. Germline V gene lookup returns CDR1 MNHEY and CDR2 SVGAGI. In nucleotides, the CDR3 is TGTGCCAGCAGTCCGGACAGGGGGGACACTGAAGCTTTCTTT. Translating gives CASSPDRGDTEAFF.

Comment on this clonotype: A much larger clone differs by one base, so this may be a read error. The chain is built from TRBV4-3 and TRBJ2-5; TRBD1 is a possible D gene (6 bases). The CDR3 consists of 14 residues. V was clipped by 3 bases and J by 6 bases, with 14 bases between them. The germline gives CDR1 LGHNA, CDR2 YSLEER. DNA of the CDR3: TGCGCCAGCAGCCATGGCAGGGGTGGGAAGACCCAGTACTTC. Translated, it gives CASSHGRGGKTQYF.

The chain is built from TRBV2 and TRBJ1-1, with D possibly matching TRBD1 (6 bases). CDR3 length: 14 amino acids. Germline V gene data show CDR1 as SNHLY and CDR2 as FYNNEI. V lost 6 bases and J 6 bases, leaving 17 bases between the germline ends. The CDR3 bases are TGTGCCAGCAGACCGGGGGGGCGTAGCTCTGAAGCTTTCTTT. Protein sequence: CASRPGGRSSEAFF.

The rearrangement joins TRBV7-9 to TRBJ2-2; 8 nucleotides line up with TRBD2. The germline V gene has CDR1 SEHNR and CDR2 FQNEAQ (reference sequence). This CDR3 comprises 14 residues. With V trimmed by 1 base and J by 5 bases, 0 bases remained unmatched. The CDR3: CASSLERETGELFF. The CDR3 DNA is TGTGCCAGCAGCTTAGAGCGGGAGACCGGGGAGCTGTTTTTT.

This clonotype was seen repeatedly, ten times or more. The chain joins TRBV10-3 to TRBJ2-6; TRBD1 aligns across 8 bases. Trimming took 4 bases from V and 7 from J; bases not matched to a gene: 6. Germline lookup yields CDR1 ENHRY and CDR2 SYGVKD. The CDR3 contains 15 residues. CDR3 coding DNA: TGTGCCATCAGTGTAGACAGGGGAGTAGCCAACGTCCTGACTTTC. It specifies CAISVDRGVANVLTF.

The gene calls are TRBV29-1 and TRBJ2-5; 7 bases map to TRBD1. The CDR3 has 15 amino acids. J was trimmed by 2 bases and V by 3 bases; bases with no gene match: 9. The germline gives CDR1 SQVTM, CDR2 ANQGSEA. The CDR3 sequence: CSVEMNRGLQETQYF. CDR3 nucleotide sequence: TGCAGCGTTGAGATGAACAGGGGTTTGCAAGAGACCCAGTACTTC.

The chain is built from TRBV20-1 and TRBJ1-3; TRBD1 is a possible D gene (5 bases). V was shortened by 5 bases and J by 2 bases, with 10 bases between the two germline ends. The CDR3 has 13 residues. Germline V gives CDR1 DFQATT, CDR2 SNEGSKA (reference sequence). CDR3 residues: CSAPDSAGNTIYF. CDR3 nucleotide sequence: TGCAGTGCTCCTGACAGCGCTGGAAACACCATATATTTT.

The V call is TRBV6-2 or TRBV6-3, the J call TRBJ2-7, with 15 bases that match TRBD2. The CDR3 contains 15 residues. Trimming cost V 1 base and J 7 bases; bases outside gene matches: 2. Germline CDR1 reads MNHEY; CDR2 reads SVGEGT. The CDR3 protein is CASSYWTSGRDEQYF. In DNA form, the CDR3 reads TGTGCCAGCAGTTACTGGACTAGCGGGAGGGATGAGCAGTACTTC.

The CDR3 reads CASSHRTPDSYEQYF. CDR3 nucleotide sequence: TGTGCCAGCAGCCATAGGACTCCTGACTCCTACGAGCAGTACTTC. V gene TRBV3-1 combines with J gene TRBJ2-7, with a weak D call TRBD2 (5 bases). Germline V CDR1 and CDR2: LGHDT, YNNKEL (reference sequence). Trimming cost V 3 bases and J 0 bases, with 12 bases left between them. The CDR3 extends over 15 amino acids.

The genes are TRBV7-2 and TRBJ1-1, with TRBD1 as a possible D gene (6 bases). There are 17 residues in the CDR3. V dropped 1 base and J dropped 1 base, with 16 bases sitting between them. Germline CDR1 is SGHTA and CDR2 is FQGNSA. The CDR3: CASSLGRLGGQNTEAFF. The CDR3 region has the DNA TGTGCCAGCAGCTTAGGCAGGTTGGGGGGCCAGAACACTGAAGCTTTCTTT.

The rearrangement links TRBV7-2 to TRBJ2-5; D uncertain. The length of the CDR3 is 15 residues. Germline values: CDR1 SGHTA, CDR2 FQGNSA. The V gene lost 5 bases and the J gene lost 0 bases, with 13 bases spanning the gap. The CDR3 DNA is TGTGCCAGCAGCCCCCAGAAAAGCAACCAAGAGACCCAGTACTTC. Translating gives CASSPQKSNQETQYF. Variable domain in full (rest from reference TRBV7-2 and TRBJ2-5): GAGVSQSPSNKVTEKGKDVELRCDPISGHTALYWYRQSLGQGLEFLIYFQGNSAPDKSGLPSDRFSAERTGGSVSTLTIQRTQQEDSAVYLCASSPQKSNQETQYFGPGTRLLVL.

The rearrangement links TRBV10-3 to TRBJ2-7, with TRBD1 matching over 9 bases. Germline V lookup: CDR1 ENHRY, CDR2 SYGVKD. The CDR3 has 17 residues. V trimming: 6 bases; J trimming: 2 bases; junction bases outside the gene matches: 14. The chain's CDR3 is CAIRPSRGTGLTYEQYF. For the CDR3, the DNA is TGTGCCATCAGACCTTCTCGTGGGACAGGGCTAACCTACGAGCAGTACTTC.

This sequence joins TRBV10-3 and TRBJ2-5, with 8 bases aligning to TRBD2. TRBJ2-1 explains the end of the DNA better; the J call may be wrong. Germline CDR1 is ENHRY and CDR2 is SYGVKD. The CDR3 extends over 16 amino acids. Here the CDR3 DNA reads TGTGCCATCAGTGACCGGGGACTAGGGCCCCAAGAGACCCAGTTCTTC. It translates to CAISDRGLGPQETQFF.

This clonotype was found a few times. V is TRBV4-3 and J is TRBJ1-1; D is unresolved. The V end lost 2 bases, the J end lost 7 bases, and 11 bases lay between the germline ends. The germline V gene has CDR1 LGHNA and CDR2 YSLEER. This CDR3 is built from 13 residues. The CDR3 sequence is CASSQLRELEAFF. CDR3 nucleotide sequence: TGCGCCAGCAGCCAACTCCGGGAGCTTGAAGCTTTCTTT.

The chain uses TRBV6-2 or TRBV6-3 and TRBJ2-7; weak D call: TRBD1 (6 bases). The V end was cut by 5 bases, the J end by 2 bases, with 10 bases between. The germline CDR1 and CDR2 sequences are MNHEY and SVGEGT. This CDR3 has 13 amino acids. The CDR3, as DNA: TGTGCCAGCAGTCGACAGGTAACCTACGAGCAGTACTTC. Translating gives CASSRQVTYEQYF.

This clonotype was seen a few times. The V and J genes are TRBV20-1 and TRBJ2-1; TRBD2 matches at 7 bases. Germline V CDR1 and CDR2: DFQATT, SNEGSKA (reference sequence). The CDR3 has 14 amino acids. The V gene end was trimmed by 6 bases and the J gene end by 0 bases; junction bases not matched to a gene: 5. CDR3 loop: CSALAGDSYNEQFF. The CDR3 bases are TGCAGTGCCCTGGCGGGGGACTCCTACAATGAGCAGTTCTTC.

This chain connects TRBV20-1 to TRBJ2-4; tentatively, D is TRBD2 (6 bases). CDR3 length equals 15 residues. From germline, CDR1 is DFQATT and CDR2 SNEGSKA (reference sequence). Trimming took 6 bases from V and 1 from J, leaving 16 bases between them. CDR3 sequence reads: CSAQPSGLAKNIQYF. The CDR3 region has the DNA TGCAGTGCCCAGCCTTCGGGACTGGCCAAAAACATTCAGTACTTC.

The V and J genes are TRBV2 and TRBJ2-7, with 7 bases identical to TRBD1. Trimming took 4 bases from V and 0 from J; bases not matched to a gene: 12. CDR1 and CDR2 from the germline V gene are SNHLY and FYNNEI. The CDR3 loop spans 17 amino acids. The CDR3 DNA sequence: TGTGCCAGCAGTGGCCACCGGGACAGCCCCAGCTCCTACGAGCAGTACTTC. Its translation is CASSGHRDSPSSYEQYF.

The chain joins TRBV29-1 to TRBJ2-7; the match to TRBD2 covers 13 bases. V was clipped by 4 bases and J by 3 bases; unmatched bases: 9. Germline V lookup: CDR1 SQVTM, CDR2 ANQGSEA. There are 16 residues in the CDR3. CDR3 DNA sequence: TGCAGCGTTGCCGGGACTAGCGGGGACGGTTACTACGAGCAGTACTTC. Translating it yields CSVAGTSGDGYYEQYF.

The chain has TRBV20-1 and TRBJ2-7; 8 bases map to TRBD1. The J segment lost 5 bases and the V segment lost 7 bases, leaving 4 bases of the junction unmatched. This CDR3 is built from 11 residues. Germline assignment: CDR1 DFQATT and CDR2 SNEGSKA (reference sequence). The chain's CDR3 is CSVDRGHEQYF. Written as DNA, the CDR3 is TGCAGTGTCGACAGGGGACACGAGCAGTACTTC.

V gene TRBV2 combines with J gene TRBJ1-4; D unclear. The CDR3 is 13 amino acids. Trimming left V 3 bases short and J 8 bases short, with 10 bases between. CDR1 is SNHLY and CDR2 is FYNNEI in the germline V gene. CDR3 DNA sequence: TGTGCCAGCAGTGACACCGGCCGGGAAAAACTGTTTTTT. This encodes CASSDTGREKLFF.